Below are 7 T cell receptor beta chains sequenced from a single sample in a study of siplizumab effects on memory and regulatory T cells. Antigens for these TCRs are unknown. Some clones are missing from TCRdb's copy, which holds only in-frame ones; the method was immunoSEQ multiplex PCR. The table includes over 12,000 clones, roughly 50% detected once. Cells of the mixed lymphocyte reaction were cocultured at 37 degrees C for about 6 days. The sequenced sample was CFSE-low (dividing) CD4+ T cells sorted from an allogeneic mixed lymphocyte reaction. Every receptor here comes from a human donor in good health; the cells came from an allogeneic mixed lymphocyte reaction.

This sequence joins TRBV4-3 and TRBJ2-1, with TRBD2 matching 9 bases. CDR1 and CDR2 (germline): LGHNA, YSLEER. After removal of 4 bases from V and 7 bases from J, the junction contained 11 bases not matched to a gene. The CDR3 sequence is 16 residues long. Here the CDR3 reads CASSPDSSGVLNEQFF. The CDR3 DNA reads TGCGCCAGCAGCCCCGACTCTAGCGGGGTATTAAATGAGCAGTTCTTC.

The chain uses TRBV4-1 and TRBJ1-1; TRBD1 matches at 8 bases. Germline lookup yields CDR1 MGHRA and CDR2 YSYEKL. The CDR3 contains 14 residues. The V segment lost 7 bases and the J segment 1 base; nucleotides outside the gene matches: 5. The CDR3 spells CASIRTGPNTEAFF. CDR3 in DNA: TGCGCCAGCATCCGGACAGGGCCGAACACTGAAGCTTTCTTT.

The CDR3 sequence: CASRIDRGEQYF. The CDR3 region has the DNA TGTGCCAGCAGGATTGACAGGGGAGAGCAGTACTTC. V and J are TRBV6-6 and TRBJ2-7; 8 bases match TRBD1. V lost 6 bases to trimming and J lost 7 bases; unmatched junction nucleotides: 5. Germline assignment: CDR1 MNHNY and CDR2 SVGAGI (reference sequence). This CDR3 comprises 12 residues.

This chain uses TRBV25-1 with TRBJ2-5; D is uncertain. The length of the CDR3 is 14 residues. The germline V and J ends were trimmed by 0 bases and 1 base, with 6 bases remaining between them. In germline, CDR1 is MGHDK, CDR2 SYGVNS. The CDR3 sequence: CASSEYRSQETQYF. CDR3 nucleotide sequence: TGTGCCAGCAGTGAATATCGGTCCCAAGAGACCCAGTACTTC.

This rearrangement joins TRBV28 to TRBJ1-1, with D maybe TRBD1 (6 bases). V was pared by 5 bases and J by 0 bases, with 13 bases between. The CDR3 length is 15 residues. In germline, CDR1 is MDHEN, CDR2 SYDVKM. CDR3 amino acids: CASSPGQSMNTEAFF. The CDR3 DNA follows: TGTGCCAGCAGTCCAGGACAGAGTATGAACACTGAAGCTTTCTTT.

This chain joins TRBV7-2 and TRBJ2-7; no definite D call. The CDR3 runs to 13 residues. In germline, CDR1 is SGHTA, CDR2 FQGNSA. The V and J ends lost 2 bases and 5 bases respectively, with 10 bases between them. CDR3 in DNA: TGTGCCAGCAGCTTACTGGGATTGGACGAGCAGTACTTC. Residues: CASSLLGLDEQYF.

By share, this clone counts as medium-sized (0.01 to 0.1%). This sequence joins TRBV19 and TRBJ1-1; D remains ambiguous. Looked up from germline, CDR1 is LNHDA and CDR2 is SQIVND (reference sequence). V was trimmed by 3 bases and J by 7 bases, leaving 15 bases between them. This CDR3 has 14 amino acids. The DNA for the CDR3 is TGTGCCAGTAGTATGAGCCGGCAACATGGTGAAGCTTTCTTT. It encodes CASSMSRQHGEAFF.